The rows below give T cell receptor beta chains drawn from one sample of a study of T cell responses to AZD1222 COVID-19 vaccine. The protocol was immunoSEQ multiplex PCR, while the TCRdb copy is restricted to in-frame clones and leaves out a portion. This sample yields about 150,000 clones, of which 93% are seen a single time; under 6.5% belongs to the top ten. The sequencing used peripheral blood, collected on day 0 of AZD1222 vaccination. The receptors stem from an adult in good health. The CDR3 runs from the conserved cysteine through the conserved F or W. Each record gives: CDR3 DNA, CDR3 protein, D gene, J gene, clone size, V gene. The D gene is left open where the match is weak. Not every row has a clone size; where given, it reads once, few, many or a size class.

cdr3_nt: TGTGCCAGCAGCTCCAGGGAAACGGATCAGCCCCAGCATTTT
cdr3_aa: CASSSRETDQPQHF
d_call: .
j_call: TRBJ1-5
clone_size: .
v_call: TRBV7-8

cdr3_nt: TGTGCTAGCAGCTTACGACAGGACTCCTACAATGAGCAGTTCTTC
cdr3_aa: CASSLRQDSYNEQFF
d_call: .
j_call: TRBJ2-1
clone_size: .
v_call: TRBV7-7

cdr3_nt: TGTGCCATCAGTGAGTCTATGGGGTACACCGGGGAGCTGTTTTTT
cdr3_aa: CAISESMGYTGELFF
d_call: .
j_call: TRBJ2-2
clone_size: .
v_call: TRBV10-3

cdr3_nt: TGCGCCAGCAGCCAGGGTTCCTCTGGAAACACCATATATTTT
cdr3_aa: CASSQGSSGNTIYF
d_call: .
j_call: TRBJ1-3
clone_size: .
v_call: TRBV4-1

cdr3_nt: TGTGCCATCAGTGAGTCGGGATGGCATTTGACAGGAATGAACACTGAAGCTTTCTTT
cdr3_aa: CAISESGWHLTGMNTEAFF
d_call: .
j_call: TRBJ1-1
clone_size: .
v_call: TRBV10-3

cdr3_nt: TGCGCCAGCAGCTTGGGACGGGAGGACGAGCAGTACTTC
cdr3_aa: CASSLGREDEQYF
d_call: TRBD2
j_call: TRBJ2-7
clone_size: .
v_call: TRBV5-1

cdr3_nt: TGTGCCAGCAGCCAGACTAGCGGGAGTCGGTACGAGCAGTACTTC
cdr3_aa: CASSQTSGSRYEQYF
d_call: TRBD2
j_call: TRBJ2-7
clone_size: .
v_call: TRBV4-2

cdr3_nt: TGCAGCGTTGGGGGGACAGCCTACAATGAGCAGTTCTTC
cdr3_aa: CSVGGTAYNEQFF
d_call: TRBD1
j_call: TRBJ2-1
clone_size: .
v_call: TRBV29-1

cdr3_nt: TGTGCCAGCAGCCCGTTCGGGGGCTATGGAAACACCATATATTTT
cdr3_aa: CASSPFGGYGNTIYF
d_call: .
j_call: TRBJ1-3
clone_size: once
v_call: TRBV6-5

cdr3_nt: TGTGCCACCAGTGTCCCAGGGGTGAATGAGCAGTTCTTC
cdr3_aa: CATSVPGVNEQFF
d_call: .
j_call: TRBJ2-1
clone_size: .
v_call: TRBV24-1

cdr3_nt: TGTGCCAGCACCACGACAGGTACCTATGGCTACACCTTC
cdr3_aa: CASTTTGTYGYTF
d_call: .
j_call: TRBJ1-2
clone_size: once
v_call: TRBV28

cdr3_nt: TGTGCCAGTAGTATGTCCAGAACCGGGGAGCTGTTTTTT
cdr3_aa: CASSMSRTGELFF
d_call: .
j_call: TRBJ2-2
clone_size: .
v_call: TRBV19

cdr3_nt: TGTGCCAGCAGCTTGGAGATAGGGACCGGGGAGCTGTTTTTT
cdr3_aa: CASSLEIGTGELFF
d_call: .
j_call: TRBJ2-2
clone_size: .
v_call: TRBV5-6

cdr3_nt: TGTGCCACAGGTGACGGCGGGGAGCTGTTTTTT
cdr3_aa: CATGDGGELFF
d_call: .
j_call: TRBJ2-2
clone_size: once
v_call: TRBV2

cdr3_nt: TGTGCCAGCAGTCCCGGGACTAGTTGGGAGACCCAGTACTTC
cdr3_aa: CASSPGTSWETQYF
d_call: TRBD2
j_call: TRBJ2-5
clone_size: .
v_call: TRBV28

cdr3_nt: TGTGCCAGCAGCCAGCGGGAGAAGTACGAGCAGTACTTC
cdr3_aa: CASSQREKYEQYF
d_call: TRBD2
j_call: TRBJ2-7
clone_size: .
v_call: TRBV4-2

cdr3_nt: TGTGCCAGCAGCCCACAGGGGGGGAGGTACATTCAGTACTTC
cdr3_aa: CASSPQGGRYIQYF
d_call: .
j_call: TRBJ2-4
clone_size: .
v_call: TRBV6-1

cdr3_nt: TGTGCCTGGAACCTATTCGGGCTCTCTGGAAACACCATATATTTT
cdr3_aa: CAWNLFGLSGNTIYF
d_call: .
j_call: TRBJ1-3
clone_size: once
v_call: TRBV30

cdr3_nt: TGTGCCAGCAGTTTAATACGGGACACTGAAGCTTTCTTT
cdr3_aa: CASSLIRDTEAFF
d_call: .
j_call: TRBJ1-1
clone_size: .
v_call: TRBV12-3/TRBV12-4

cdr3_nt: TGTGCCAGCAGCTTAGCCGGGAGGGATCAGCCCCAGCATTTT
cdr3_aa: CASSLAGRDQPQHF
d_call: .
j_call: TRBJ1-5
clone_size: .
v_call: TRBV7-8

cdr3_nt: TGTGCCAGCAGCCCCTACGGACTAGCGGGAGGTACCGGGGAGCTGTTTTTT
cdr3_aa: CASSPYGLAGGTGELFF
d_call: TRBD2
j_call: TRBJ2-2
clone_size: .
v_call: TRBV5-5

cdr3_nt: TGTGCCAGCCCATGCGGTCCCATTGGGACCCAGTACTTC
cdr3_aa: CASPCGPIGTQYF
d_call: .
j_call: TRBJ2-5
clone_size: .
v_call: TRBV21-1

cdr3_nt: TGTGCCAGCGGTCCAGGGGTCACAGATACGCAGTATTTT
cdr3_aa: CASGPGVTDTQYF
d_call: .
j_call: TRBJ2-3
clone_size: .
v_call: TRBV2

cdr3_nt: TGCGCCAGCAGCTGGCTAGGCTACGAGCAGTACTTC
cdr3_aa: CASSWLGYEQYF
d_call: .
j_call: TRBJ2-7
clone_size: .
v_call: TRBV5-1

cdr3_nt: TGTGCCAGCGTCTGGGGAAGGGCCACCGGGGAGCTGTTTTTT
cdr3_aa: CASVWGRATGELFF
d_call: .
j_call: TRBJ2-2
clone_size: .
v_call: TRBV6-5

cdr3_nt: TGTGCCAGTAGTTTTCAGTTTGGCGCCGATGAAGCTTTCTTT
cdr3_aa: CASSFQFGADEAFF
d_call: .
j_call: TRBJ1-1
clone_size: once
v_call: TRBV19

cdr3_nt: TGTGCCAGCAGCCCCTGGACTAGCGGATACAATGAGCAGTTCTTC
cdr3_aa: CASSPWTSGYNEQFF
d_call: TRBD2
j_call: TRBJ2-1
clone_size: .
v_call: TRBV9

cdr3_nt: TGTGCCAGCAGTTACTCTAGCGGGATTCGCAATGAGCAGTTCTTC
cdr3_aa: CASSYSSGIRNEQFF
d_call: TRBD2
j_call: TRBJ2-1
clone_size: .
v_call: TRBV6-6

cdr3_nt: TGTGCCAGCAGCTTATTTGAGGGGGGGGACTACAATGAGCAGTTCTTC
cdr3_aa: CASSLFEGGDYNEQFF
d_call: .
j_call: TRBJ2-1
clone_size: few
v_call: TRBV7-2

cdr3_nt: TGCGCCAGCAGCCAAGAATGGGGGGCAAGGCAGCCCCAGCATTTT
cdr3_aa: CASSQEWGARQPQHF
d_call: .
j_call: TRBJ1-5
clone_size: .
v_call: TRBV4-1

cdr3_nt: TGTGCCACCAGTCCCACAGGGAGCTCCTACGAGCAGTACTTC
cdr3_aa: CATSPTGSSYEQYF
d_call: .
j_call: TRBJ2-7
clone_size: .
v_call: TRBV24-1

cdr3_nt: TGTGCCAGCAGTTATTTCAATCAGCCCCAGCATTTT
cdr3_aa: CASSYFNQPQHF
d_call: .
j_call: TRBJ1-5
clone_size: .
v_call: TRBV6-5

cdr3_nt: TGTGCCATCTCCAAGTCGGGGGGACCGGGGAATGAGCAGTTCTTC
cdr3_aa: CAISKSGGPGNEQFF
d_call: TRBD2
j_call: TRBJ2-1
clone_size: .
v_call: TRBV10-3

cdr3_nt: TGTGCCATCAGTGAGGGAGCGACGTACAATGAGCAGTTCTTC
cdr3_aa: CAISEGATYNEQFF
d_call: .
j_call: TRBJ2-1
clone_size: .
v_call: TRBV10-3

cdr3_nt: TGTGCCAGTAGTAATTCCGACAGGGGTGGTGAAAAACTGTTTTTT
cdr3_aa: CASSNSDRGGEKLFF
d_call: TRBD1
j_call: TRBJ1-4
clone_size: .
v_call: TRBV19

cdr3_nt: TGTGCCAGCAGTGAAGGGGAGTTTCTCGAGCAGTACTTC
cdr3_aa: CASSEGEFLEQYF
d_call: .
j_call: TRBJ2-7
clone_size: few
v_call: TRBV2

cdr3_nt: TGTGCCAGCAGTTCTGGACAGGGGGCCAATGAAGCTTTCTTT
cdr3_aa: CASSSGQGANEAFF
d_call: TRBD1
j_call: TRBJ1-1
clone_size: .
v_call: TRBV6-5

cdr3_nt: TGTGCCAGTAGGAGAATACACCCAAGCTCCTACGAGCAGTACTTC
cdr3_aa: CASRRIHPSSYEQYF
d_call: .
j_call: TRBJ2-7
clone_size: .
v_call: TRBV19

cdr3_nt: TGCGCCAGCAGACGGACAGGAAACTATGGCTACACCTTC
cdr3_aa: CASRRTGNYGYTF
d_call: TRBD1
j_call: TRBJ1-2
clone_size: .
v_call: TRBV5-1

cdr3_nt: TGTGCCAGCAGCGCCGGGTGGCCCCAGCATTTT
cdr3_aa: CASSAGWPQHF
d_call: .
j_call: TRBJ1-5
clone_size: .
v_call: TRBV6-5

cdr3_nt: TGTGCCAGCAGTCTAACAGGGATTGATTCACCCCTCCACTTT
cdr3_aa: CASSLTGIDSPLHF
d_call: .
j_call: TRBJ1-6
clone_size: .
v_call: TRBV6-2/TRBV6-3

cdr3_nt: TGCGCCAGCAGCTTGGGGCAGGCCGATTCACCCCTCCACTTT
cdr3_aa: CASSLGQADSPLHF
d_call: .
j_call: TRBJ1-6
clone_size: .
v_call: TRBV5-1

cdr3_nt: TGTGCCTGGAGCGCTGGACAGGGCTATGGCTACACCTTC
cdr3_aa: CAWSAGQGYGYTF
d_call: TRBD1
j_call: TRBJ1-2
clone_size: few
v_call: TRBV30

cdr3_nt: TGTGCCAGCAGCCGATATATTAATGAAAAACTGTTTTTT
cdr3_aa: CASSRYINEKLFF
d_call: .
j_call: TRBJ1-4
clone_size: .
v_call: TRBV14

cdr3_nt: TGTGCCAGCAACCCCGGCGGAGGATACAATCAGCCCCAGCATTTT
cdr3_aa: CASNPGGGYNQPQHF
d_call: .
j_call: TRBJ1-5
clone_size: .
v_call: TRBV6-6

cdr3_nt: TGTGCCAGCACCTCCCAGGGAGATCAGCCCCAGCATTTT
cdr3_aa: CASTSQGDQPQHF
d_call: .
j_call: TRBJ1-5
clone_size: .
v_call: TRBV6-5